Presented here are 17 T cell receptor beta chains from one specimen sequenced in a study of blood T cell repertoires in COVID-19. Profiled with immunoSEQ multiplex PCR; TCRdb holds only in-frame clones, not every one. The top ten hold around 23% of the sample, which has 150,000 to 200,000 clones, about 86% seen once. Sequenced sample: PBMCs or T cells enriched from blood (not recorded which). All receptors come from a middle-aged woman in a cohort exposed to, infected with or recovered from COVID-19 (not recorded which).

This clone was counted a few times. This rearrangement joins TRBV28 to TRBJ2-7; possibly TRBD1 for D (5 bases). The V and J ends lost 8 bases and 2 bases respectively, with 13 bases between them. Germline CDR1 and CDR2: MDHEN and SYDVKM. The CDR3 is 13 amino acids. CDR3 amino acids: CASSPGRTYEQYF. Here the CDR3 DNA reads TGTGCCAGCTCGCCAGGGCGAACCTACGAGCAGTACTTC.

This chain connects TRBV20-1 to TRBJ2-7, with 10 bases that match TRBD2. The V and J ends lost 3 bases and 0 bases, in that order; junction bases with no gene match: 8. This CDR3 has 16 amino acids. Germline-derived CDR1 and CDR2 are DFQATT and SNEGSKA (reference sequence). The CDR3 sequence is CSASSPSGSNSYEQYF. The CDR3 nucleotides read TGCAGTGCTAGTAGTCCTAGCGGGAGTAACTCCTACGAGCAGTACTTC.

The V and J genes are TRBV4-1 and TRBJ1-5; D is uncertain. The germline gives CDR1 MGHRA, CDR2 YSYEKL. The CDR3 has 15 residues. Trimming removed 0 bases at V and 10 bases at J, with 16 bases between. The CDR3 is CASSQDGHLNRPQHF. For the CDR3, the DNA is TGCGCCAGCAGCCAAGATGGCCACCTCAATCGACCCCAGCATTTT.

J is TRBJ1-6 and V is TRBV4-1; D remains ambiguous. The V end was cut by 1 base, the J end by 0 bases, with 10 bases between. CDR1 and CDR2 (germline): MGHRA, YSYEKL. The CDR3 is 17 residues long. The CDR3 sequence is CASSQVGGSSYNSPLHF. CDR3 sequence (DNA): TGCGCCAGCAGCCAAGTTGGCGGGAGCTCCTATAATTCACCCCTCCACTTT.

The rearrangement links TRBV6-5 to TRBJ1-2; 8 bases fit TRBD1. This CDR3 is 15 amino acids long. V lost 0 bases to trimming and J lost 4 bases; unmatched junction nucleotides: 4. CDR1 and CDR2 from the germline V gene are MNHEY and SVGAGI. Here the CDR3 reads CASSYSGQAPYGYTF. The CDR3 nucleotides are TGTGCCAGCAGTTACTCGGGACAGGCGCCCTATGGCTACACCTTC.

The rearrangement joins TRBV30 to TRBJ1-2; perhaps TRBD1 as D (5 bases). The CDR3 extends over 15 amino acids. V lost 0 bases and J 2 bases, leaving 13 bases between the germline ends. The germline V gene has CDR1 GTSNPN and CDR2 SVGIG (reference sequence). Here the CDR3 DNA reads TGTGCCTGGAGTGTCTCGGGGGAAGGAAACTATGGCTACACCTTC. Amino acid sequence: CAWSVSGEGNYGYTF.

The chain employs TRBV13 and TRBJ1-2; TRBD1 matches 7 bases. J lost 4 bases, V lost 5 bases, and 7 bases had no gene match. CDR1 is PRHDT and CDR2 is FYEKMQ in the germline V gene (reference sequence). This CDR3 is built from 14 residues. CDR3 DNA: TGTGCCAGCAGCACCGGCACAGGGGCCTATGGCTACACCTTC. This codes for CASSTGTGAYGYTF. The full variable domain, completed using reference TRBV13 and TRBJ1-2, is AAGVIQSPRHLIKEKRETATLKCYPIPRHDTVYWYQQGPGQDPQFLISFYEKMQSDKGSIPDRFSAQQFSDYHSELNMSSLELGDSALYFCASSTGTGAYGYTFGSGTRLTVV.

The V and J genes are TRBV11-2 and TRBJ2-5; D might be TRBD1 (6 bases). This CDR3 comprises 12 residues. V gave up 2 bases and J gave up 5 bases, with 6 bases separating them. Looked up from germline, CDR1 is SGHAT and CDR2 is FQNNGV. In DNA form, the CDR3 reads TGTGCCAGCAGCTTAAGGGGGGAGACCCAGTACTTC. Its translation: CASSLRGETQYF.

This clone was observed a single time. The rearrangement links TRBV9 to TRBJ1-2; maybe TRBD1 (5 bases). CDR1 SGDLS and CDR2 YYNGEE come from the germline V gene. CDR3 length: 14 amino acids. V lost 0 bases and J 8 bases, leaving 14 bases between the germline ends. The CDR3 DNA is TGTGCCAGCAGCGTAGAGGAGGGGCGGGGAGGCTACACCTTC. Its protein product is CASSVEEGRGGYTF.

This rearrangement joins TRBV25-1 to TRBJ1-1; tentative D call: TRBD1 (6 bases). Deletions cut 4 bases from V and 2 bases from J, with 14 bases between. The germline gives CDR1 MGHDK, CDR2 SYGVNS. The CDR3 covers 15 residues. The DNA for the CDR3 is TGTGCCAGCAGTGGCCTGCACGGGACAAACACTGAAGCTTTCTTT. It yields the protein CASSGLHGTNTEAFF.

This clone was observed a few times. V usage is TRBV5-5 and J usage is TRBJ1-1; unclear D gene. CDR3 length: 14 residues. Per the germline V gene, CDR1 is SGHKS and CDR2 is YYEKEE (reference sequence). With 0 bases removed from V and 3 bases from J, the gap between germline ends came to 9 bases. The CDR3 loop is CASSLDPGYTEAFF. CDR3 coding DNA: TGTGCCAGCAGCTTGGACCCGGGGTACACTGAAGCTTTCTTT.

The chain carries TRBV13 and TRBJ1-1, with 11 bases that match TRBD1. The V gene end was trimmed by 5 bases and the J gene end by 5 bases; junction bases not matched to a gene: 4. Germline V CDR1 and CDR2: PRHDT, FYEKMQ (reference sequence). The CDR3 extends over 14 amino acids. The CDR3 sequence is CASSTGQGGTEAFF. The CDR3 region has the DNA TGTGCCAGCAGCACGGGACAGGGGGGGACTGAAGCTTTCTTT. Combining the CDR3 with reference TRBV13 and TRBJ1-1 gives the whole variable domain AAGVIQSPRHLIKEKRETATLKCYPIPRHDTVYWYQQGPGQDPQFLISFYEKMQSDKGSIPDRFSAQQFSDYHSELNMSSLELGDSALYFCASSTGQGGTEAFFGQGTRLTVV.

The CDR3 spells CASSLGGVSNQPQHF. Here the CDR3 DNA reads TGTGCCAGCAGTTTGGGCGGGGTGAGCAATCAGCCCCAGCATTTT. V usage is TRBV28 and J usage is TRBJ1-5, with no clear D. Germline values: CDR1 MDHEN, CDR2 SYDVKM. Deletions cut 3 bases from V and 1 base from J, with 10 bases between. The CDR3 runs to 15 residues.

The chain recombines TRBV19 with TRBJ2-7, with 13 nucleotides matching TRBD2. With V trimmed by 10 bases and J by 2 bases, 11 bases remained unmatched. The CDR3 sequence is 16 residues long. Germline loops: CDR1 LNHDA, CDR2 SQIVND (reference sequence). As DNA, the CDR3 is TGTGCCACGAGGGGGACTAGCGGGACAAAGACCTACGAGCAGTACTTC. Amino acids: CATRGTSGTKTYEQYF.

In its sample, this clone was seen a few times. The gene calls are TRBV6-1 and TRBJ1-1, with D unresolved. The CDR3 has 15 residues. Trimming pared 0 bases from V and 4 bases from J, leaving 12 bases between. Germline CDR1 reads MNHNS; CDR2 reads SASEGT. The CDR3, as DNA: TGTGCCAGCAGTGAAGCGGCGGGAGGGAGCACTGAAGCTTTCTTT. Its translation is CASSEAAGGSTEAFF.

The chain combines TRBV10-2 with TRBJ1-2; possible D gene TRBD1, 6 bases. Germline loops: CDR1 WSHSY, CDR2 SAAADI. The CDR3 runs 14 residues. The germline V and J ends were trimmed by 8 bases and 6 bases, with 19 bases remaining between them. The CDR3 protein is CASVSRGQSDGYTF. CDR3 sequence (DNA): TGCGCCAGCGTATCCCGGGGACAAAGCGATGGCTACACCTTC.

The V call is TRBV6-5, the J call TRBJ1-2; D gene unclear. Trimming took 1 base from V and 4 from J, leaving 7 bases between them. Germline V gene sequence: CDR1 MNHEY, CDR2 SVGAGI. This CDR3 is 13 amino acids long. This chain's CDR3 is CASSYLTSYGYTF. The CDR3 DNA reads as TGTGCCAGCAGTTACTTAACCAGCTATGGCTACACCTTC.